Shown below are 6 T cell receptor beta chains from a single sample sequenced in a study of cytotoxic CD8 clonotypes in ibrutinib-treated CLL. Method: immunoSEQ multiplex PCR; TCRdb's copy keeps in-frame clones and lacks some. The table records over 120,000 clones, 76% of them present only once. The sample here was PBMCs, taken after 24 months of ibrutinib treatment. Receptors were obtained from a human donor with chronic lymphocytic leukemia.

The V and J genes are TRBV21-1 and TRBJ1-4. TRBV21-1 is termed a pseudogene. This CDR3 has 15 residues. CDR3 sequence: CASKDRKRVYEKLFF. The DNA for the CDR3 is TGTGCCAGCAAGGACCGAAAGAGGGTGTATGAAAAACTGTTTTTT.

V gene TRBV7-2 combines with J gene TRBJ1-6, with no clear D. The CDR3 has 12 amino acids. V was shortened by 6 bases and J by 6 bases, with 6 bases between the two germline ends. Germline values: CDR1 SGHTA, CDR2 FQGNSA. CDR3 in amino acids: CASRGANSPLHF. The CDR3 DNA is TGTGCCAGCAGGGGAGCTAATTCACCCCTCCACTTT.

V is TRBV5-1 and J is TRBJ2-3; the D gene is possibly TRBD2 (7 bases). Germline V CDR1 and CDR2: SGHRS, YFSETQ. V lost 4 bases to trimming and J lost 4 bases, with 16 bases between them. This CDR3 comprises 15 residues. The CDR3 protein is CASSAGVRGPDTQYF. For the CDR3, the DNA is TGCGCCAGCAGCGCGGGGGTCAGGGGCCCAGATACGCAGTATTTT. The full variable domain, completed using reference TRBV5-1 and TRBJ2-3, is KAGVTQTPRYLIKTRGQQVTLSCSPISGHRSVSWYQQTPGQGLQFLFEYFSETQRNKGNFPGRFSGRQFSNSRSEMNVSTLELGDSALYLCASSAGVRGPDTQYFGPGTRLTVL.

V is TRBV30 and J is TRBJ2-7; 8 nucleotides align to TRBD2. This CDR3 spans 14 amino acids. The germline V gene has CDR1 GTSNPN and CDR2 SVGIG (reference sequence). Unmatched junction bases numbered 8, after V lost 3 bases and J lost 4 bases. CDR3 loop: CAWRISGGKYEQYF. The DNA of the CDR3 is TGTGCCTGGAGAATCAGCGGGGGTAAATACGAGCAGTACTTC.

V usage is TRBV28 and J usage is TRBJ2-3; 7 bases agree with TRBD1. The CDR3 totals 16 residues. V gave up 5 bases and J gave up 0 bases; unmatched junction bases: 8. CDR1 is MDHEN and CDR2 is SYDVKM in the germline V gene. CDR3 DNA: TGTGCCAGCAGTCCTCCGACAGGGCAAAGCACAGATACGCAGTATTTT. Translation gives CASSPPTGQSTDTQYF.

The chain carries TRBV4-3 and TRBJ2-2, with D unresolved. From germline, CDR1 is LGHNA and CDR2 YSLEER. V was pared by 0 bases and J by 9 bases, with 2 bases between. This CDR3 is built from 11 residues. The CDR3 spells CASSQDRELFF. In DNA, the CDR3 is TGCGCCAGCAGCCAAGACCGGGAGCTGTTTTTT.